These 9 T cell receptor beta chains were all obtained from the same sample, sequenced in a study of cytomegalovirus exposure and HLA in healthy donors. The primer mix had 60 Vbeta and 13 Jbeta primers. TCRdb's copy holds only in-frame clones and misses some; the assay was immunoSEQ multiplex PCR. The profile shows 130,000 or so clones, over 75% of them singletons. What was sequenced was PBMCs. The receptors shown here come from a man aged 18 to 29 in good health and CMV-seropositive.

The chain joins TRBV5-1 to TRBJ1-3, with a possible D match to TRBD1 (6 bases). The CDR3 spans 17 residues. CDR1 and CDR2 from the germline V gene are SGHRS and YFSETQ. With 4 bases removed from V and 0 bases from J, the gap between germline ends came to 17 bases. CDR3 sequence: CASSPQWGPFSGNTIYF. The CDR3 region has the DNA TGCGCCAGCAGCCCCCAGTGGGGGCCTTTCTCTGGAAACACCATATATTTT. Complete variable domain (other parts from reference TRBV5-1 and TRBJ1-3): KAGVTQTPRYLIKTRGQQVTLSCSPISGHRSVSWYQQTPGQGLQFLFEYFSETQRNKGNFPGRFSGRQFSNSRSEMNVSTLELGDSALYLCASSPQWGPFSGNTIYFGEGSWLTVV.

The J gene is TRBJ1-1, the V gene TRBV6-6, with D tentatively TRBD1 (5 bases). Per germline, CDR1 MNHNY and CDR2 SVGAGI (reference sequence). V was shortened by 0 bases and J by 5 bases, with 16 bases between the two germline ends. The CDR3 runs 16 residues. The CDR3 protein is CASSYSTMGGGTEAFF. The DNA for the CDR3 is TGTGCCAGCAGTTACTCGACTATGGGGGGGGGAACTGAAGCTTTCTTT.

CDR3 coding DNA: TGTGCCAGCAGTTTAGGGTCGGGACTAACCGTTAGCACAGATACGCAGTATTTT. It yields the protein CASSLGSGLTVSTDTQYF. V usage is TRBV27 and J usage is TRBJ2-3, with 7 bases identical to TRBD2. CDR1 MNHEY and CDR2 SMNVEV come from the germline V gene (reference sequence). V lost 2 bases to trimming and J lost 0 bases; unmatched junction nucleotides: 11. The CDR3 consists of 18 residues.

This clone was detected only a few times. The chain carries TRBV5-6 and TRBJ2-3, with TRBD2 matching 12 bases. CDR3 length: 16 residues. Germline assignment: CDR1 SGHDT and CDR2 YYEEEE. The V segment lost 5 bases and the J segment 2 bases; nucleotides outside the gene matches: 6. Written as DNA, the CDR3 is TGTGCCAGCAGTTTTGGACTAGCGGGATTCACAGATACGCAGTATTTT. Protein sequence: CASSFGLAGFTDTQYF.

The V gene is TRBV11-2, the J gene TRBJ2-1; D unresolved. CDR3 length: 12 amino acids. The ends were cut back, 1 base at V and 7 bases at J, with 5 bases in the middle. Germline loops: CDR1 SGHAT, CDR2 FQNNGV. The CDR3 coding sequence is TGTGCCAGCAGCTTAGGGCGGAATGAGCAGTTCTTC. Its protein product is CASSLGRNEQFF.

Details on this clone: A read error is possible here, since a much larger clone lies one base away. V gene TRBV7-6 combines with J gene TRBJ2-2; D possibly corresponds to TRBD2 (5 bases). Germline lookup yields CDR1 SGHVS and CDR2 FNYEAQ. This CDR3 is built from 13 residues. The germline V and J ends were trimmed by 5 bases and 4 bases, with 8 bases remaining between them. CDR3 nucleotide sequence: TGTGCCAGCAGCCCCGGGGTCACCGGGGAGCTGTTTTTT. Protein sequence: CASSPGVTGELFF.

This chain uses TRBV4-1 with TRBJ2-3; D not certain. Germline values: CDR1 MGHRA, CDR2 YSYEKL. V lost 2 bases and J 4 bases, leaving 7 bases between the germline ends. The CDR3 runs to 13 residues. CDR3 sequence reads: CASSQILADTQYF. The DNA for the CDR3 is TGCGCCAGCAGCCAAATACTGGCAGATACGCAGTATTTT.

The chain couples TRBV5-1 to TRBJ2-5; D is possibly TRBD2 (6 bases). The better agreement between TRBJ2-7 and the DNA end casts doubt on the J call. The CDR3 is made up of 15 amino acids. Germline V gene data show CDR1 as SGHRS and CDR2 as YFSETQ. The CDR3 loop reads CASSWSPGDAYEQYF. The CDR3 coding sequence is TGCGCCAGCAGCTGGTCCCCGGGGGACGCCTACGAGCAGTACTTC.

V gene TRBV29-1 combines with J gene TRBJ2-7, with TRBD2 matching 8 bases. V shed 4 bases and J 2 bases; nucleotides not matched to a gene: 7. The germline V gene has CDR1 SQVTM and CDR2 ANQGSEA. This CDR3 comprises 14 residues. The DNA of the CDR3 is TGCAGCGTTGTCGGGAGGGGTCCTCCCTACGAGCAGTACTTC. This sequence encodes CSVVGRGPPYEQYF.